Sequencing of this T cell receptor (beta chain) was carried out in a study of CD8 T cells in ankylosing spondylitis. The table lists this clonotype with a few counts. The antigen is unknown. Quantitative 5'-RACE was performed with molecular barcodes, and it yielded the TCR beta libraries. Using its own MiXCR run on the 5' RACE reads, TCRdb lists one record per CDR3 protein. The table records over 200,000 distinct CDR3 sequences, roughly a tenth of them present only once. Overall study findings and caveats: As reported, disease-linked clones showed significant enrichment in matched ankylosing spondylitis synovial fluid. Blood of patients with ankylosing spondylitis appeared to be characterized by a TCR beta motif of eight highly homologous variants.

This CDR3 region has 15 residues. V shed 4 bases and J shed 6 bases, with 18 bases lying between them. The rearrangement uses TRBV12-3 or TRBV12-4 and TRBJ1-1; possibly TRBD1 for D (5 bases). The clonotype originates from a male donor with ankylosing spondylitis or in good health (not recorded which). The sequenced sample consisted of blood, either unsorted or a sorted T cell fraction (not recorded which). CDR3 in amino acids: CASSSETVRYSEAFF. The CDR3 coding sequence is TGTGCCAGCAGTTCTGAGACAGTCCGCTACTCTGAAGCTTTCTTT.